The sequence of this TCR beta chain was determined in a study of T cell clonotyping in hematopoietic cell transplantation. About the study: Pretransplant recipient samples were taken after cytoreduction.

V shed 5 bases and J 4 bases; nucleotides not matched to a gene: 8. The CDR3 is made up of 15 amino acids. Germline V gives CDR1 MDHEN, CDR2 SYDVKM. Note on this clone: Its antigen remains unknown.

The protocol was immunoSEQ multiplex PCR, while the TCRdb copy is restricted to in-frame clones and leaves out a portion. The data show tens of thousands of clones, more than 65% seen once. The time point was: recipient sample about 28 days before transplant, after cytoreduction. Findings of the study overall: At the given depth, recipient repertoires were over 97% de novo clonotypes. Higher Inverse Simpson Index values in graft donor and pretransplant recipient predicted broader posttransplant TCR diversity. Recipient TCR diversity dropped after transplant; expanded clonotypes rose from day 30 to 180.

This specimen was peripheral blood mononuclear cells, taken before stem cell transplant. The source of this sequence is a woman aged 60-75 years with acute myeloid leukemia. Some clones in this sample may be carry-over from other donors' samples. J is TRBJ2-7 and V is TRBV28; TRBD1 aligns across 10 bases. CDR3 sequence reads: CASSPPGTGVYEQYF. Here the CDR3 DNA reads TGTGCCAGCAGTCCCCCCGGGACAGGGGTATACGAGCAGTACTTC.